Given below is one T cell receptor (beta chain) in context. What it recognizes is unknown. The CDR3 contains 14 residues. In germline, CDR1 is MDHEN, CDR2 SYDVKM. With 4 bases removed from V and 3 bases from J, the gap between germline ends came to 13 bases. This record comes from a study of cytomegalovirus exposure and HLA in healthy donors. Study-wide results and caveats: The HLA-A and HLA-B alleles of most subjects were reportedly predicted accurately from TCR beta sequences. Per a later analysis, HLA-associated TCR beta chains showed more clonal expansion than other, equally common TCR beta chains. Trimming of TCR beta V- and J-genes showed a link, identified in a later analysis, to a missense DCLRE1C variant. Several V segments, TRBV6-2 and TRBV6-3 among them, could not be told apart and were dropped.

Vbeta (60) and Jbeta (13) primers were used in the PCR. The table came from immunoSEQ multiplex PCR; TCRdb's copy has only in-frame clones and leaves some out. The table includes fewer than 130,000 clones, about 70% detected once. The source of this sequence is a man aged 45-65 years in good health and CMV-seropositive. V and J are TRBV28 and TRBJ2-7, with a tentative D call TRBD2 (6 bases). The sample taken for sequencing was PBMCs. The CDR3 loop is CASSSSWGLYEQYF. In DNA, the CDR3 is TGTGCCAGCAGTTCCTCCTGGGGACTCTACGAGCAGTACTTC.